The 11 T cell receptor beta chains below all came from one sample that was sequenced in a study of CD8 T cells in Susac syndrome. The authors reverse transcribed roughly 0.5 to 1 ug RNA with random hexamers. TCRdb re-called the immunoSEQ multiplex PCR reads with MiXCR, one entry per CDR3 protein. The sample consists of 75,000 to 100,000 distinct CDR3 sequences, just under 95% of them appearing once. The sample taken for sequencing was CD8+ T cells from PBMCs. The receptors stem from a human donor with Susac syndrome.

This clonotype appeared a single time. The chain employs TRBV12-3 or TRBV12-4 and TRBJ2-1, with D possibly being TRBD1 (6 bases). V was cut by 6 bases and J by 7 bases, with 10 bases left in between. This CDR3 contains 12 residues. This CDR3 reads CASSEGGNEQFF. CDR3 nucleotides: TGTGCCAGCAGCGAAGGGGGAAATGAGCAGTTCTTC.

The gene calls are TRBV4-1 and TRBJ2-1, with no clear D. Per the germline V gene, CDR1 is MGHRA and CDR2 is YSYEKL. The CDR3 covers 13 residues. The V end was cut by 0 bases, the J end by 8 bases, with 8 bases between. For the CDR3, the DNA is TGCGCCAGCAGCCAAGATATCAGCTATGAGCAGTTCTTC. Protein sequence: CASSQDISYEQFF.

This sequence joins TRBV29-1 and TRBJ2-2; D is uncertain. The V gene's germline CDR1 is SQVTM and CDR2 ANQGSEA. The CDR3 is made up of 13 amino acids. Trimming removed 5 bases from V and 2 bases from J, with 9 bases in between. The CDR3 protein is CSVRIPNTGELFF. In DNA form, the CDR3 reads TGCAGCGTTCGAATTCCAAACACCGGGGAGCTGTTTTTT.

The chain joins TRBV4-1 to TRBJ2-7, with TRBD1 identical over 7 bases. The CDR3 sequence is 15 residues long. Germline values: CDR1 MGHRA, CDR2 YSYEKL. V lost 1 base, J lost 3 bases, and 6 bases stayed unmatched. As DNA, the CDR3 is TGCGCCAGCAGCCAAGCTCAGGGGGAGAGCTACGAGCAGTACTTC. Protein product: CASSQAQGESYEQYF.

The rearrangement uses TRBV28 and TRBJ2-2; no definite D call. V lost 3 bases and J 4 bases, leaving 6 bases between the germline ends. CDR1 MDHEN and CDR2 SYDVKM come from the germline V gene. This CDR3 contains 13 residues. The CDR3 loop reads CASSFVCTGELFF. The CDR3 region has the DNA TGTGCCAGCAGTTTCGTGTGCACCGGGGAGCTGTTTTTT.

The chain couples TRBV14 to TRBJ2-7, with TRBD2 identical over 9 bases. V trimming: 5 bases; J trimming: 3 bases; junction bases outside the gene matches: 8. This CDR3 has 15 amino acids. Germline V gives CDR1 SGHDN, CDR2 FVKESK. The CDR3 DNA follows: TGTGCCAGCAGCAAATCGATTAGCGGGGGCTACGAGCAGTACTTC. Translated, it gives CASSKSISGGYEQYF.

The rearrangement links TRBV18 to TRBJ2-1; a possible D gene is TRBD1 (6 bases). CDR1 and CDR2 from the germline V gene are KGHSH and LQKENI. V lost 2 bases and J lost 4, with 12 bases in between. The CDR3 runs to 15 residues. In DNA, the CDR3 is TGTGCCAGCTCACCAAACCCCGGACAGTACAATGAGCAGTTCTTC. This encodes CASSPNPGQYNEQFF.

The V and J genes are TRBV7-2 and TRBJ2-7, with D tentatively TRBD2 (6 bases). The germline V gene encodes CDR1 SGHTA and CDR2 FQGNSA. Trimming pared 4 bases from V and 6 bases from J, leaving 22 bases between. The CDR3 runs to 16 residues. This CDR3 reads CASSSGVASAAPEQYF. CDR3 bases: TGTGCCAGCAGCTCAGGAGTCGCTAGCGCCGCGCCCGAGCAGTACTTC.

The chain recombines TRBV29-1 with TRBJ2-7, with TRBD2 identical over 14 bases. Trimming cost V 3 bases and J 4 bases; bases outside gene matches: 2. The germline V gene has CDR1 SQVTM and CDR2 ANQGSEA. There are 14 residues in the CDR3. The CDR3 spells CSVDGLAGGYEQYF. CDR3 bases: TGCAGCGTTGATGGACTAGCGGGAGGATACGAGCAGTACTTC.

V usage is TRBV6-6 and J usage is TRBJ2-3; D is perhaps TRBD2 (5 bases). The V gene lost 2 bases and the J gene lost 2 bases, with 11 bases spanning the gap. This CDR3 comprises 15 residues. Germline lookup yields CDR1 MNHNY and CDR2 SVGAGI (reference sequence). In nucleotides, the CDR3 is TGTGCCAGCAGTTACGAGGACTCGTACACAGATACGCAGTATTTT. Translation gives CASSYEDSYTDTQYF.

Written as DNA, the CDR3 is TGCAGTGCTAGAGATCCTGGAGGGGTAATCTACGAGCAGTACTTC. It specifies CSARDPGGVIYEQYF. V is TRBV20-1 and J is TRBJ2-7; D is perhaps TRBD2 (6 bases). In germline, CDR1 is DFQATT, CDR2 SNEGSKA (reference sequence). V was shortened by 0 bases and J by 3 bases, with 15 bases between the two germline ends. CDR3 length: 15 amino acids.